This is a list of T cell receptor beta chains from one sample in a study of STAT5B mutations in CD4+ large granular lymphocyte leukemia. The repertoire was sequenced with immunoSEQ multiplex PCR; TCRdb's copy has only in-frame clones and lacks some. The data show approximately 52,000 clones, approximately 70% seen once. Sample: CD4+ T cells from blood buffy coats. The receptor set was obtained from a human donor in good health. Each CDR3 is given with its conserved first and last residue. A D gene is named only where the DNA matches it firmly. The listing skips clone size in some rows; elsewhere it reads once, few, many or a size class.

D gene	CDR3 length	V gene	J gene	clone size	CDR3 DNA	CDR3 protein
TRBD2	16	TRBV13	TRBJ2-3	NA	TGTGCCAGCAGCCAAGGGACTAGCGGGGGTTCAGATACGCAGTATTTT	CASSQGTSGGSDTQYF
NA	13	TRBV29-1	TRBJ1-1	NA	TGCAGCGTCTCTGCGGCCGCCGACACTGAAGCTTTCTTT	CSVSAAADTEAFF
NA	12	TRBV2	TRBJ2-1	NA	TGTGCCAGCAGTGAAGACCACAATGAGCAGTTCTTC	CASSEDHNEQFF
TRBD1	16	TRBV7-6	TRBJ2-5	NA	TGTGCCAGCAGCTTTATCCCCGACAGGGGGCGAGAGACCCAGTACTTC	CASSFIPDRGRETQYF
NA	13	TRBV5-4	TRBJ2-5	NA	TGTGCCAGCAGCTTGGAACCCCCGCAGACCCAGTACTTC	CASSLEPPQTQYF
TRBD1	14	TRBV11-2	TRBJ1-1	NA	TGTGCCAGCAGCTCGACAGGGAGTAGGACTGAAGCTTTCTTT	CASSSTGSRTEAFF
NA	17	TRBV25-1	TRBJ2-6	NA	TGTGCCAGCAGTGAATTCGGCGGGGGCACTGGGGCCAACGTCCTGACTTTC	CASSEFGGGTGANVLTF
NA	13	TRBV9	TRBJ2-3	NA	TGTGCCAGCAGCGTAGACCTGGCAGATACGCAGTATTTT	CASSVDLADTQYF
NA	14	TRBV15	TRBJ1-5	NA	TGTGCCACCAGCAGAGATGTTGGGGAACAGCCCCAGCATTTT	CATSRDVGEQPQHF
NA	14	TRBV14	TRBJ1-1	NA	TGTGCCAGCAGCCCCGGGGTTTTGAACACTGAAGTTTTCTTT	CASSPGVLNTEVFF
NA	15	TRBV18	TRBJ1-3	NA	TGTGCCAGCTCACCGGGGACGGTCTCTGGAAACACCATATATTTT	CASSPGTVSGNTIYF
NA	15	TRBV5-1	TRBJ1-1	few	TGCGCCAGCAGCTTGGGACAGATTGGAGACACTGAAGCTTTCTTT	CASSLGQIGDTEAFF